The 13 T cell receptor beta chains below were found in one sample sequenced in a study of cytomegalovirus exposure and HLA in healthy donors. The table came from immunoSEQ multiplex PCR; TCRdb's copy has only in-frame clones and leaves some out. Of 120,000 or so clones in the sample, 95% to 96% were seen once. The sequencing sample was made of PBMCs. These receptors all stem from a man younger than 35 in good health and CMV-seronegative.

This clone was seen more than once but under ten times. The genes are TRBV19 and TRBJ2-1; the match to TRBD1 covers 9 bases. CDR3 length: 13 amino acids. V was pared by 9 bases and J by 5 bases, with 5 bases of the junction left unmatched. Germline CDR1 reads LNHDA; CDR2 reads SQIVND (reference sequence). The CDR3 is CASSDRGHNEQFF. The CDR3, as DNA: TGTGCCAGCTCGGACAGGGGTCACAATGAGCAGTTCTTC.

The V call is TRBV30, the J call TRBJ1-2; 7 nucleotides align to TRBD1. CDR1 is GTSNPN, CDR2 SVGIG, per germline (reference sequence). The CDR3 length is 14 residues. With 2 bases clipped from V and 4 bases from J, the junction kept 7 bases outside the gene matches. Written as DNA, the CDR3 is TGTGCCTGGAGTACCGGACAGGTTGGCTATGGCTACACCTTC. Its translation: CAWSTGQVGYGYTF.

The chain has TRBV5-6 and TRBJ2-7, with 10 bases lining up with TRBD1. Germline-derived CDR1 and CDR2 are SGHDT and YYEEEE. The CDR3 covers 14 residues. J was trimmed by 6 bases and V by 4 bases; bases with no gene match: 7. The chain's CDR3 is CASSIGTGVLEQYF. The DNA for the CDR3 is TGTGCCAGCAGCATCGGGACAGGGGTCCTCGAGCAGTACTTC.

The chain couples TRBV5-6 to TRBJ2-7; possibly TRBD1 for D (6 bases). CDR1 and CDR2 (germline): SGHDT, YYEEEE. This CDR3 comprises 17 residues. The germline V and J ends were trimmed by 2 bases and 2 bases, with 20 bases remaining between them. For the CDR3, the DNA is TGTGCCAGCAGCTTCTTAGGACAGACCCGGTTCACCTACGAGCAGTACTTC. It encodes CASSFLGQTRFTYEQYF. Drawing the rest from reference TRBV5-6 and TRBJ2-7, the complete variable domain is DAGVTQSPTHLIKTRGQQVTLRCSPKSGHDTVSWYQQALGQGPQFIFQYYEEEERQRGNFPDRFSGHQFPNYSSELNVNALLLGDSALYLCASSFLGQTRFTYEQYFGPGTRLTVT.

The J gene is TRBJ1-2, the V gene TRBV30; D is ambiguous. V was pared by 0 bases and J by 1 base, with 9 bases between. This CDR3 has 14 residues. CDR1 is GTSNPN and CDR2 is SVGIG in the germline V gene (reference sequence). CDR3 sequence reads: CAWSVGGLNYGYTF. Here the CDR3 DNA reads TGTGCCTGGAGTGTCGGCGGACTTAACTATGGCTACACCTTC.

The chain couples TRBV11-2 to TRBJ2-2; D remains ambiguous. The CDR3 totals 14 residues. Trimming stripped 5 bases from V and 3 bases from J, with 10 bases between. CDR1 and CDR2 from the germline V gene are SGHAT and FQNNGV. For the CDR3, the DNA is TGTGCCAGCAGCCCTCTTTATTACACCGGGGAGCTGTTTTTT. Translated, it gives CASSPLYYTGELFF.

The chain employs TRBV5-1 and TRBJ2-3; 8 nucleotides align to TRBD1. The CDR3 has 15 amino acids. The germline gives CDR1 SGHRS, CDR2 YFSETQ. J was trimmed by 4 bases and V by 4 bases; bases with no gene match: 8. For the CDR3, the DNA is TGCGCCAGCAGCATGCAGGGGGCGACTGCAGATACGCAGTATTTT. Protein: CASSMQGATADTQYF.

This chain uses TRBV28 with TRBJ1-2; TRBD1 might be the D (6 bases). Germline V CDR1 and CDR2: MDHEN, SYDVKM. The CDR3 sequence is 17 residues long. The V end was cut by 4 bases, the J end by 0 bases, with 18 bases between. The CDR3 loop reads CASSSPAGASTNYGYTF. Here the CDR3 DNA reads TGTGCCAGCAGTTCCCCTGCGGGGGCCTCTACTAACTATGGCTACACCTTC.

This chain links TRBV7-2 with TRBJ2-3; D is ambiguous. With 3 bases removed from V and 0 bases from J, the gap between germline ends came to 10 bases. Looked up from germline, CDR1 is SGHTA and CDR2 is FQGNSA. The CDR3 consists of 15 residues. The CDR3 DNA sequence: TGTGCCAGCAGCTTGGAAGACAAGAGCACAGATACGCAGTATTTT. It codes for CASSLEDKSTDTQYF.

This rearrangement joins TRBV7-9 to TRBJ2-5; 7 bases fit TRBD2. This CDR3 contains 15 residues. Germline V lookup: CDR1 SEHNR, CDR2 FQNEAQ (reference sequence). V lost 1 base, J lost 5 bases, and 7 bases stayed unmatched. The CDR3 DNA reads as TGTGCCAGCAGCTTAGGATGGGGGGGAGAGGAGACCCAGTACTTC. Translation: CASSLGWGGEETQYF.

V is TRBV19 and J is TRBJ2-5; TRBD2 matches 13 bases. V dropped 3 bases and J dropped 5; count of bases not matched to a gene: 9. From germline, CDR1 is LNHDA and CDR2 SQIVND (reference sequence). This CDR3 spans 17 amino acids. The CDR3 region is CASSMGRLAGGGETQYF. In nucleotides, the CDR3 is TGTGCCAGTAGTATGGGGCGACTAGCGGGAGGAGGCGAGACCCAGTACTTC.

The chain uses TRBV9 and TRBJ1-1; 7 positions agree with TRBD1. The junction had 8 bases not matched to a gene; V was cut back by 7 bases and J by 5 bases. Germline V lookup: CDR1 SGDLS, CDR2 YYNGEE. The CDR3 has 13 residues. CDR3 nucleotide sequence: TGTGCCAGCTCCGGGACAGCCACAACTGAAGCTTTCTTT. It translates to CASSGTATTEAFF. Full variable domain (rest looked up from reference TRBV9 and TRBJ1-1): DSGVTQTPKHLITATGQRVTLRCSPRSGDLSVYWYQQSLDQGLQFLIQYYNGEERAKGNILERFSAQQFPDLHSELNLSSLELGDSALYFCASSGTATTEAFFGQGTRLTVV.

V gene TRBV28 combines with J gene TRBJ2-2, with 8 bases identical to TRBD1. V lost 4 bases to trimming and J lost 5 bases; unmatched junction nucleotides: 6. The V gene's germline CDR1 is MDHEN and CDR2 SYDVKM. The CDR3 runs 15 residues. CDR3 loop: CASSYIDRGTGELFF. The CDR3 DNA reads TGTGCCAGCAGTTACATCGACAGGGGTACCGGGGAGCTGTTTTTT.